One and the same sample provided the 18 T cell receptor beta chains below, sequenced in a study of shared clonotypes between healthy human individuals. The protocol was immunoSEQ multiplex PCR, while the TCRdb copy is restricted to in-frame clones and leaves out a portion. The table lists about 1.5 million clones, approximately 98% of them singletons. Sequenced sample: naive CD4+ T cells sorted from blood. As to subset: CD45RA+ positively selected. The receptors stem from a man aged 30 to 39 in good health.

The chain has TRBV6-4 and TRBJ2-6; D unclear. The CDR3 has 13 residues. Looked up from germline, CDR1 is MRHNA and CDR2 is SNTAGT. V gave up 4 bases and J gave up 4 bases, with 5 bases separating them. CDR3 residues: CASSATGANVLTF. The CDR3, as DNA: TGTGCCAGCAGTGCTACGGGGGCCAACGTCCTGACTTTC.

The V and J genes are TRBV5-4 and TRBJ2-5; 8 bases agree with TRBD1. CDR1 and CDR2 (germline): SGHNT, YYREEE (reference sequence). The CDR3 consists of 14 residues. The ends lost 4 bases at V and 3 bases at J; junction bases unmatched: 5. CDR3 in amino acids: CASSPGQAKETQYF. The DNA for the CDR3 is TGTGCCAGCAGCCCGGGACAGGCAAAAGAGACCCAGTACTTC.

The CDR3 loop is CASSVEGVIGTQYF. DNA for the CDR3: TGTGCCAGCAGCGTAGAGGGAGTTATCGGTACGCAGTATTTT. This rearrangement joins TRBV9 to TRBJ2-3; D may be TRBD2 (5 bases). The CDR3 totals 14 residues. Germline CDR1 is SGDLS and CDR2 is YYNGEE. With 0 bases removed from V and 8 bases from J, the gap between germline ends came to 13 bases.

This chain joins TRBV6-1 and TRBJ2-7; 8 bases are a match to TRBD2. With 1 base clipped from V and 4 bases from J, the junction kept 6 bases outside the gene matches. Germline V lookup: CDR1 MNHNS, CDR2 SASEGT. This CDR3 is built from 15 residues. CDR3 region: CASSEGDGRAYEQYF. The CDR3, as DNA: TGTGCCAGCAGTGAAGGAGACGGGAGGGCTTACGAGCAGTACTTC.

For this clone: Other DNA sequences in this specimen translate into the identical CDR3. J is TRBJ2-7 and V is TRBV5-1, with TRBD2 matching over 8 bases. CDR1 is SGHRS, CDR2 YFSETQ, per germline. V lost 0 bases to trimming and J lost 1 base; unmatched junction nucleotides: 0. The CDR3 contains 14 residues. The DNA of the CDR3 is TGCGCCAGCAGCTTGGTAGCGGGGTCCTACGAGCAGTACTTC. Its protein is CASSLVAGSYEQYF.

CDR3 DNA: TGTGCCAGCAGCCAAGCTGTGTCGGGAGGGCCTACAGATACGCAGTATTTT. Residues: CASSQAVSGGPTDTQYF. The chain recombines TRBV4-2 with TRBJ2-3; TRBD2 matches at 8 bases. CDR1 LGHNA and CDR2 YNFKEQ come from the germline V gene. The V and J ends lost 1 base and 3 bases, in that order; junction bases with no gene match: 9. The CDR3 extends over 17 amino acids.

The DNA of the CDR3 is TGCAGCGTCCGACCAAGCCAAGAGACCCAGTACTTC. Translation: CSVRPSQETQYF. The rearrangement joins TRBV29-1 to TRBJ2-5, with D uncertain. Trimming shortened V by 6 bases and J by 1 base, and 9 bases separated the two germline ends. Germline lookup yields CDR1 SQVTM and CDR2 ANQGSEA. The CDR3 loop spans 12 amino acids. Drawing the rest from reference TRBV29-1 and TRBJ2-5, the complete variable domain is SAVISQKPSRDICQRGTSLTIQCQVDSQVTMMFWYRQQPGQSLTLIATANQGSEATYESGFVIDKFPISRPNLTFSTLTVSNMSPEDSSIYLCSVRPSQETQYFGPGTRLLVL.

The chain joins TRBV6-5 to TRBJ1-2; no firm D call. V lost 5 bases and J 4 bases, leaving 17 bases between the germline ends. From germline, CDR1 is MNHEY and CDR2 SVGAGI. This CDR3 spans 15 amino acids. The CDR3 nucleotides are TGTGCCAGCAGTCCCCGCGAGGGCGTCCCCTATGGCTACACCTTC. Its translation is CASSPREGVPYGYTF.

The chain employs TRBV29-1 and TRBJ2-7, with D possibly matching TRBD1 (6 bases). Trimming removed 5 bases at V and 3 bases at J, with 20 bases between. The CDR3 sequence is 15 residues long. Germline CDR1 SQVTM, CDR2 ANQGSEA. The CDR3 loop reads CSVLFRGSSYYEQYF. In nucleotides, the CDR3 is TGCAGCGTTCTATTCAGGGGTTCGAGTTACTACGAGCAGTACTTC.

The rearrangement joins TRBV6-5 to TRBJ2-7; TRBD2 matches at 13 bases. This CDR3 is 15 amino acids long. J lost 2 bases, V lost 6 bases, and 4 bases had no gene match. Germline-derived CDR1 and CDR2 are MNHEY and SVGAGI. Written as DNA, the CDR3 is TGTGCCAGCAGGCCACTAGCGGGAGGGCCCTACGAGCAGTACTTC. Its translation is CASRPLAGGPYEQYF.

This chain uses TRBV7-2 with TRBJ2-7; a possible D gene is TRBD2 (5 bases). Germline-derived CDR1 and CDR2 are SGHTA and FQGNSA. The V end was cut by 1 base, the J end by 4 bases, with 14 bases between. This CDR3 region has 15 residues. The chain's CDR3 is CASSLEPGSSYEQYF. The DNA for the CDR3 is TGTGCCAGCAGCTTAGAACCGGGATCCTCATACGAGCAGTACTTC.

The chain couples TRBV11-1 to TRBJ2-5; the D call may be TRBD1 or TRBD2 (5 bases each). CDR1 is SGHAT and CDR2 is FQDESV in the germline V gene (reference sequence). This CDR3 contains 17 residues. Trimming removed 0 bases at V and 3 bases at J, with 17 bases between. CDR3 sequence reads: CASSLADGGFPKETQYF. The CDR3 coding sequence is TGTGCCAGCAGCTTAGCGGATGGGGGATTCCCTAAAGAGACCCAGTACTTC.

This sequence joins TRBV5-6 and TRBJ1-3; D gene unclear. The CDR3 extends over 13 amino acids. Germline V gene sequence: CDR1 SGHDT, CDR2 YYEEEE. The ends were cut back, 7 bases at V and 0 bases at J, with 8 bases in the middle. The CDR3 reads CASRTVSGNTIYF. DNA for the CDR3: TGTGCCAGCCGGACGGTCTCTGGAAACACCATATATTTT.

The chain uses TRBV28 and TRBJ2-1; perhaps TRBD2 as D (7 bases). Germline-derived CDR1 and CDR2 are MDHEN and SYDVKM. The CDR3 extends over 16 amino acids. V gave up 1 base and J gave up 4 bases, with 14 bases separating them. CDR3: CASSLLVSGTYNEQFF. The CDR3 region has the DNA TGTGCCAGCAGTTTATTGGTAAGCGGGACATACAATGAGCAGTTCTTC.

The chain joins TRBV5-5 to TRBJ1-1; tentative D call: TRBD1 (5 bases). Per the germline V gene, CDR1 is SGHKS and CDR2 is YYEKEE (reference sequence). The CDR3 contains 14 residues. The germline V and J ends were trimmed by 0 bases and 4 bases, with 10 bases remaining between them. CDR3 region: CASSLVWQGTEAFF. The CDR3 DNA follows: TGTGCCAGCAGCTTGGTATGGCAGGGCACTGAAGCTTTCTTT.

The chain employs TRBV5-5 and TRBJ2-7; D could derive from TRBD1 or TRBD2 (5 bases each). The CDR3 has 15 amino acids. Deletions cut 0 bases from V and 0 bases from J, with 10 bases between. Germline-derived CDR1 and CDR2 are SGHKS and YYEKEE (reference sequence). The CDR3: CASSLVGDRSYEQYF. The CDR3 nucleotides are TGTGCCAGCAGCTTGGTGGGGGACCGCTCCTACGAGCAGTACTTC.

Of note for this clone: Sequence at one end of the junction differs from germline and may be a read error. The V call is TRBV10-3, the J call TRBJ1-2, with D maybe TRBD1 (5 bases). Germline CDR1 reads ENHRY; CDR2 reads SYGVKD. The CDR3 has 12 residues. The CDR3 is CAISDMDTSVSF. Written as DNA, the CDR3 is TGTGCCATCAGTGACATGGACACGTCCGTCTCCTTC.

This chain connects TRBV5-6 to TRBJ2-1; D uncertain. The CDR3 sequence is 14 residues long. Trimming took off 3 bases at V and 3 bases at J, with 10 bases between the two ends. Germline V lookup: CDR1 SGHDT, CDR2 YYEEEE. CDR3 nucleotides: TGTGCCAGCAGCTGGAAGCCCCGCTACAATGAGCAGTTCTTC. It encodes CASSWKPRYNEQFF.